Shown below are 15 T cell receptor beta chains from a single sample sequenced in a study of cytomegalovirus exposure and HLA in healthy donors. This table comes from immunoSEQ multiplex PCR, and its TCRdb copy is limited to in-frame clones, with some not included. Seen here are 150,000 to 200,000 clones, 85% observed once, and the top ten hold roughly 15%. The sequencing sample was made of PBMCs. All receptors come from a man between 18 and 35 years old in good health and CMV-seropositive.

The chain carries TRBV23-1 and TRBJ2-7; TRBD1 aligns across 7 bases. TRBV23-1 is treated as an ORF (open reading frame) with a function not yet certain. Trimming removed 9 bases from V and 2 bases from J; junction bases left unmatched: 7. CDR3 length equals 13 residues. The DNA of the CDR3 is TGCGCCAGTTGGCGACAGGGAGCCTACGAGCAGTACTTC. Translated, it gives CASWRQGAYEQYF.

This clone was picked up a small number of times. V is TRBV5-4 and J is TRBJ2-1, with 8 bases lining up with TRBD2. The CDR3 loop spans 15 amino acids. The V segment lost 4 bases and the J segment 0 bases; nucleotides outside the gene matches: 3. Germline-derived CDR1 and CDR2 are SGHNT and YYREEE (reference sequence). The CDR3 DNA is TGTGCCAGCAGCGGCGGGACTAGCTCCTACAATGAGCAGTTCTTC. Its translation: CASSGGTSSYNEQFF.

As regards this clone: One end of the junction is discordant with germline, which a read error may explain. The chain carries TRBV7-7 and TRBJ2-7, with 10 bases that match TRBD2. This CDR3 is built from 12 residues. Germline values: CDR1 SSHAT, CDR2 FNYEAQ (reference sequence). The CDR3 loop reads CASSLAGGEQYF. CDR3 bases: TGTGCTAGCAGCTTAGCGGGAGGCGAGCAGTACTTC.

The V gene is TRBV4-1, the J gene TRBJ2-1, with TRBD2 identical over 11 bases. CDR1 MGHRA and CDR2 YSYEKL come from the germline V gene. V lost 3 bases, J lost 5 bases, and 9 bases stayed unmatched. This CDR3 contains 17 residues. The CDR3: CASSHNTVGLADNEQFF. The CDR3 DNA sequence: TGCGCCAGCAGCCATAACACCGTGGGACTAGCGGACAATGAGCAGTTCTTC.

The rearrangement links TRBV4-1 to TRBJ2-7, with 12 bases that match TRBD2. This CDR3 contains 16 residues. Germline lookup yields CDR1 MGHRA and CDR2 YSYEKL. V was clipped by 2 bases and J by 3 bases; unmatched bases: 5. CDR3 sequence (DNA): TGCGCCAGCAGCCAACCTAGCGGGAGGGCCCTCTACGAGCAGTACTTC. The encoded protein is CASSQPSGRALYEQYF.

This chain joins TRBV18 and TRBJ2-7; possibly TRBD2 for D (7 bases). V lost 3 bases and J lost 6, with 15 bases in between. The CDR3 runs 14 residues. The germline CDR1 and CDR2 sequences are KGHSH and LQKENI. The DNA for the CDR3 is TGTGCCAGCTCACCGAGAGGGGGGGGGCCCGAGCAGTACTTC. It is translated as CASSPRGGGPEQYF.

The table lists this clone with a few counts. Other nucleotide sequences from this sample produce the same CDR3. The chain carries TRBV6-5 and TRBJ2-7; 10 bases fit TRBD1. The CDR3 totals 14 residues. Germline V gives CDR1 MNHEY, CDR2 SVGAGI. V trimming: 2 bases; J trimming: 6 bases; junction bases outside the gene matches: 4. CDR3: CASSYGTGEREQYF. The CDR3 DNA reads TGTGCCAGCAGTTACGGGACAGGGGAACGCGAGCAGTACTTC.

This chain uses TRBV6-1 with TRBJ1-1, with D tentatively TRBD1 (5 bases). The V gene lost 2 bases and the J gene lost 0 bases, with 10 bases spanning the gap. The CDR3 extends over 15 amino acids. CDR1 is MNHNS, CDR2 SASEGT, per germline. The CDR3 DNA follows: TGTGCCAGCAGTGAACCGGGGGGTTTGAACACTGAAGCTTTCTTT. This codes for CASSEPGGLNTEAFF.

This clone appeared once. This rearrangement joins TRBV2 to TRBJ1-2; D perhaps matches TRBD1 (5 bases). V was clipped by 5 bases and J by 8 bases, with 21 bases between them. The CDR3 is 15 residues long. Germline V lookup: CDR1 SNHLY, CDR2 FYNNEI. The chain's CDR3 is CASSLGPFGAEGYTF. As DNA, the CDR3 is TGTGCCAGCAGTCTTGGACCCTTTGGGGCAGAGGGCTACACCTTC.

V gene TRBV28 combines with J gene TRBJ2-7, with D possibly matching TRBD1 (6 bases). The CDR3 length is 15 residues. From germline, CDR1 is MDHEN and CDR2 SYDVKM. Trimming cost V 3 bases and J 0 bases, with 12 bases left between them. The DNA of the CDR3 is TGTGCCAGCAGTTTGACCCCGGACAGCTCCTACGAGCAGTACTTC. Amino acid sequence: CASSLTPDSSYEQYF.

This rearrangement joins TRBV19 to TRBJ2-7; D is perhaps TRBD1 (5 bases). V was cut by 4 bases and J by 3 bases, with 10 bases left in between. The germline gives CDR1 LNHDA, CDR2 SQIVND (reference sequence). This CDR3 region has 13 residues. CDR3 DNA sequence: TGTGCCAGTAGTAAGACACAGGACTACGAGCAGTACTTC. Translation: CASSKTQDYEQYF. The variable domain in full, with the rest retrieved from reference TRBV19 and TRBJ2-7, is DGGITQSPKYLFRKEGQNVTLSCEQNLNHDAMYWYRQDPGQGLRLIYYSQIVNDFQKGDIAEGYSVSREKKESFPLTVTSAQKNPTAFYLCASSKTQDYEQYFGPGTRLTVT.

V gene TRBV11-2 combines with J gene TRBJ2-5; 8 bases map to TRBD2. Germline V CDR1 and CDR2: SGHAT, FQNNGV. CDR3 length: 14 residues. The J segment lost 7 bases and the V segment lost 5 bases, leaving 9 bases of the junction unmatched. CDR3 sequence: CASSPGGGRGTQYF. CDR3 sequence (DNA): TGTGCCAGCAGCCCCGGCGGGGGGCGGGGGACCCAGTACTTC.

V is TRBV15 and J is TRBJ2-3; tentative D call: TRBD1 (5 bases). Germline values: CDR1 LNHNV, CDR2 YYDKDF (reference sequence). Trimming stripped 0 bases from V and 4 bases from J, with 17 bases between. This CDR3 comprises 17 residues. The CDR3 region has the DNA TGTGCCACCAGCAGAGACCTAGGCAGGCAGGGCTCAGATACGCAGTATTTT. It codes for CATSRDLGRQGSDTQYF.

Worth noting for this clone: Other DNA sequences in the same sample also yield this CDR3. This sequence joins TRBV6-1 and TRBJ1-5; the D gene is possibly TRBD1 (5 bases). The CDR3 sequence is 13 residues long. The germline V and J ends were trimmed by 4 bases and 3 bases, with 7 bases remaining between them. Germline CDR1 is MNHNS and CDR2 is SASEGT. In nucleotides, the CDR3 is TGTGCCAGCAGTGGACAGATCAATCAGCCCCAGCATTTT. This gives the protein CASSGQINQPQHF.

This chain uses TRBV28 with TRBJ1-1, with D unresolved. Germline V lookup: CDR1 MDHEN, CDR2 SYDVKM. The germline V and J ends were trimmed by 6 bases and 2 bases, with 13 bases remaining between them. The CDR3 has 14 amino acids. The CDR3 coding sequence is TGTGCCAGCAGACTGGAGATGGAAAACACTGAAGCTTTCTTT. This codes for CASRLEMENTEAFF.